This T cell receptor beta chain originates from a study of beta chain features in type 1 diabetes. Study conclusions and caveats: VDJ junctions from patients with type 1 diabetes contained fewer insertions and more deletions. Shorter TCRB CDR3s, moderately but significantly so, were found in Type 1 diabetes patients in all four CD4+ subsets.

Stem cell-like memory, regulatory, central memory and naive CD4+ cells were sorted via CD45RO/CCR7/CD25/CD127/CD95/CD27. Expressed TCRB transcripts were sequenced because the entire RNA isolate underwent reverse transcription. Around 4 million reads per sample were averaged for naive, central memory and regulatory samples. Profiled with immunoSEQ multiplex PCR; TCRdb holds only in-frame clones, not every one. Among around 600,000 clones listed, approximately 13% were seen once. In this sample, this clone turned up many times. Its antigen is undetermined. The clonotype was recovered from a man between 25 and 39 years old with type 1 diabetes. The sequenced sample consisted of naive CD4+ T cells from blood.

The CDR3 sequence: CASATGEDEQFF. CDR3 in DNA: TGCGCCAGCGCCACTGGAGAGGATGAGCAGTTCTTC. The V call is TRBV23-1, the J call TRBJ2-1; no clear D. Being an ORF, TRBV23-1 has a function that is uncertain. This CDR3 has 12 amino acids. Trimming took off 8 bases at V and 8 bases at J, with 13 bases between the two ends.